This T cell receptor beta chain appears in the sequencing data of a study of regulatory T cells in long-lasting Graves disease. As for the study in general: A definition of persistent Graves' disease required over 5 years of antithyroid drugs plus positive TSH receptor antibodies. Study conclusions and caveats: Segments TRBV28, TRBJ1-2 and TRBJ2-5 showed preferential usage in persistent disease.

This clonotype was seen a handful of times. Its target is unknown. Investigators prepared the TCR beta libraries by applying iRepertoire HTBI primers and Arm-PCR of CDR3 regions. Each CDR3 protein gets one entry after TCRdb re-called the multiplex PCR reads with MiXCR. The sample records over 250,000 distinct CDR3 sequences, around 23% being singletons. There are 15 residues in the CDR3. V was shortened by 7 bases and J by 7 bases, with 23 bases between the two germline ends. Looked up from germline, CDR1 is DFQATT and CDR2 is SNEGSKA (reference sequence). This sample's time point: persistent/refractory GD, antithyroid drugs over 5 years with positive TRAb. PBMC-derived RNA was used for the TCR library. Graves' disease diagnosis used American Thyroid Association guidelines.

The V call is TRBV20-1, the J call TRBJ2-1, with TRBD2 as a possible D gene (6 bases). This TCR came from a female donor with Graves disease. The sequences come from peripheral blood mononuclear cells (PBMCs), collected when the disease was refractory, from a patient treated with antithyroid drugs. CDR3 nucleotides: TGCAGTGGAGGACCGGGACTCCACCCTCTTAATGAGCAGTTCTTC. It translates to CSGGPGLHPLNEQFF.